This entry lists 14 T cell receptor beta chains sequenced from one sample in a study of identical twins. One entry per CDR3 protein results from TCRdb running MiXCR on the 5' RACE reads. There are 120,000 to 150,000 distinct CDR3 sequences in the sample; roughly 3.5% occur only once, and 8.1% lies in the top ten. The sequenced material came from memory T cells sorted from blood. The source of these receptors is a man aged 18-30 years in good health.

This clonotype was seen more than once but under ten times. The rearrangement joins TRBV5-6 to TRBJ1-1; D may be TRBD1 (6 bases). Between the trimmed V and J ends, which lost 4 bases and 0 bases, there was a span of 13 bases. This CDR3 contains 15 residues. The germline V gene has CDR1 SGHDT and CDR2 YYEEEE. CDR3 coding DNA: TGTGCCAGCAGCCGGAGGGGGACGGTGAACACTGAAGCTTTCTTT. Translated: CASSRRGTVNTEAFF. The full variable domain, rest sourced from reference TRBV5-6 and TRBJ1-1, is DAGVTQSPTHLIKTRGQQVTLRCSPKSGHDTVSWYQQALGQGPQFIFQYYEEEERQRGNFPDRFSGHQFPNYSSELNVNALLLGDSALYLCASSRRGTVNTEAFFGQGTRLTVV.

This clonotype was recorded many times. The chain uses TRBV4-1 and TRBJ2-4, with D uncertain. The ends were cut back, 0 bases at V and 1 base at J, with 13 bases in the middle. The CDR3 runs 17 residues. Per the germline V gene, CDR1 is MGHRA and CDR2 is YSYEKL. CDR3 coding DNA: TGCGCCAGCAGCCAAGATGGGTCAGGTCGCGCCAAAAACATTCAGTACTTC. Translation: CASSQDGSGRAKNIQYF.

CDR3 coding DNA: TGCAGCGTAAGGGTACCTGGCGGGGAGCTGTTTTTT. Its protein product is CSVRVPGGELFF. The chain joins TRBV29-1 to TRBJ2-2; D is uncertain. The CDR3 has 12 amino acids. V was shortened by 6 bases and J by 7 bases, with 12 bases between the two germline ends. Germline lookup yields CDR1 SQVTM and CDR2 ANQGSEA.

This clonotype was observed many times. The V gene is TRBV20-1, the J gene TRBJ2-5; TRBD2 matches 9 bases. Per germline, CDR1 DFQATT and CDR2 SNEGSKA (reference sequence). The CDR3 consists of 14 residues. V lost 8 bases and J lost 6; bases outside the gene matches: 13. The CDR3 region is CSSTAASGKKTQYF. The DNA for the CDR3 is TGCAGTTCAACGGCGGCTAGCGGGAAAAAGACCCAGTACTTC.

This clonotype showed up many times. The rearrangement uses TRBV3-1 and TRBJ1-4, with 11 bases identical to TRBD1. Germline CDR1 is LGHDT and CDR2 is YNNKEL (reference sequence). The CDR3 loop spans 15 amino acids. The V gene end was trimmed by 4 bases and the J gene end by 8 bases; junction bases not matched to a gene: 6. The CDR3 loop is CASSRTGGEEEKLFF. CDR3 nucleotides: TGTGCCAGCAGCCGGACAGGGGGCGAAGAGGAAAAACTGTTTTTT.

This clonotype was picked up many times. The genes are TRBV11-2 and TRBJ2-5, with D perhaps TRBD1 or TRBD2 (6 bases each). CDR1 SGHAT and CDR2 FQNNGV come from the germline V gene. CDR3 length: 15 residues. Trimming took 5 bases from V and 2 from J, leaving 15 bases between them. This CDR3 reads CASSPGGTPQETQYF. CDR3 coding DNA: TGTGCCAGCAGCCCAGGAGGGACACCGCAAGAGACCCAGTACTTC.

This clonotype was observed at least ten times. The chain joins TRBV15 to TRBJ2-3; D is possibly TRBD2 (5 bases). CDR1 and CDR2 (germline): LNHNV, YYDKDF (reference sequence). The V end lost 3 bases, the J end lost 1 base, and 11 bases lay between the germline ends. CDR3 length: 15 amino acids. CDR3 protein: CATSSRAERTDTQYF. In nucleotides, the CDR3 is TGTGCCACCAGCAGTAGAGCGGAGCGCACAGATACGCAGTATTTT.

This clonotype was counted at least ten times. This sequence joins TRBV29-1 and TRBJ2-1, with 8 bases that match TRBD2. This CDR3 region has 13 residues. Germline CDR1 SQVTM, CDR2 ANQGSEA. V lost 0 bases and J lost 15; bases outside the gene matches: 10. Here the CDR3 reads CSVEEISGKGGFF. Written as DNA, the CDR3 is TGCAGCGTTGAAGAGATTAGCGGGAAAGGCGGGTTCTTC.

This clonotype has a count of ten or more. The chain uses TRBV15 and TRBJ2-5, with 11 bases fitting TRBD1. V was pared by 4 bases and J by 5 bases, with 3 bases of the junction left unmatched. This CDR3 has 14 amino acids. Germline V CDR1 and CDR2: LNHNV, YYDKDF (reference sequence). The CDR3: CATSTGQGVETQYF. CDR3 DNA sequence: TGTGCCACCAGCACGGGACAGGGGGTCGAGACCCAGTACTTC.

This clonotype occurred a few times. This chain joins TRBV20-1 and TRBJ1-1, with 7 bases aligning to TRBD1. This CDR3 is built from 13 residues. V dropped 6 bases and J dropped 8; count of bases not matched to a gene: 12. Germline V lookup: CDR1 DFQATT, CDR2 SNEGSKA (reference sequence). The CDR3 is CSAHPFGGGEAFF. The CDR3 region has the DNA TGCAGTGCCCATCCTTTTGGAGGGGGCGAAGCTTTCTTT.

This clonotype turned up a few times. This chain joins TRBV10-3 and TRBJ2-1, with TRBD2 identical over 11 bases. Per germline, CDR1 ENHRY and CDR2 SYGVKD. CDR3 length: 14 amino acids. J lost 12 bases, V lost 3 bases, and 7 bases had no gene match. CDR3 in DNA: TGTGCCATCAGTGAACTAGCGGGAGATAGTTCGCAGTTCTTC. Its translation: CAISELAGDSSQFF.

This clonotype was picked up many times. The V gene is TRBV19, the J gene TRBJ1-1, with D possibly TRBD1 on 5 matching bases. Germline values: CDR1 LNHDA, CDR2 SQIVND (reference sequence). Trimming pared 4 bases from V and 9 bases from J, leaving 15 bases between. The CDR3 extends over 13 amino acids. The CDR3 region has the DNA TGTGCCAGTAGTACCCAAAGGGGAAAGCAAGCTTTCTTT. This encodes CASSTQRGKQAFF.

This clonotype was counted ten times or more. The chain has TRBV11-1 and TRBJ2-2; 11 bases map to TRBD1. Germline-derived CDR1 and CDR2 are SGHAT and FQDESV (reference sequence). There are 20 residues in the CDR3. Trimming at V came to 2 bases and at J to 1 base, leaving 12 bases not matched to a gene. The CDR3 sequence: CASSLTPGQGAGLNTGELFF. In DNA, the CDR3 is TGTGCCAGCAGCTTAACCCCAGGACAGGGGGCAGGACTGAACACCGGGGAGCTGTTTTTT.

At least ten counts were recorded for this clonotype. The V and J genes are TRBV4-1 and TRBJ2-7; 9 nucleotides align to TRBD1. J gave up 5 bases and V 1 base, and 6 bases lay outside the gene matches. Germline assignment: CDR1 MGHRA and CDR2 YSYEKL. This CDR3 has 15 residues. CDR3 bases: TGCGCCAGCAGCCAAGGGACAGGGGAAAGGAACGAGCAGTACGTC. Translation gives CASSQGTGERNEQYV.